This record covers a single TCR beta chain. What it recognizes is unknown. These data belong to a study of shared clonotypes between healthy human individuals. Overall study: The plates for each donor numbered three CD4 naive, three CD4 memory, two CD8 naive and one CD8 memory.

CD45RO-negative, CCR7-positively selected cells formed the naive CD8 fraction, excluding terminally differentiated effector memory CD45RA+ cells. Some clones are missing from TCRdb's copy, which holds only in-frame ones; the method was immunoSEQ multiplex PCR. The repertoire holds 2 million to 2.5 million clones, 85% to 95% seen once, with under 2% in the top ten. CDR3 length: 15 residues. Per germline, CDR1 SGHVS and CDR2 FQNEAQ. Trimming took 1 base from V and 3 from J, leaving 13 bases between them. Points from the study as a whole: Shared clonotypes: 4.5% to 5% naive CD4, about 4% naive CD8, 2.3% memory CD4, about 0.4% memory CD8. Generally, naive subsets (rather than memory subsets) showed larger estimated richness.

The TCR sequence derives from a man aged 18 to 29 in good health. Some clones in this sample may be carry-over from other donors' samples. The chain uses TRBV7-8 and TRBJ2-7; D unclear. The sequenced material came from naive CD8+ T cells from PBMCs. Here the CDR3 DNA reads TGTGCCAGCAGCTTAGAGAAGCTCAGCTACTACGAGCAGTACTTC. Protein: CASSLEKLSYYEQYF.